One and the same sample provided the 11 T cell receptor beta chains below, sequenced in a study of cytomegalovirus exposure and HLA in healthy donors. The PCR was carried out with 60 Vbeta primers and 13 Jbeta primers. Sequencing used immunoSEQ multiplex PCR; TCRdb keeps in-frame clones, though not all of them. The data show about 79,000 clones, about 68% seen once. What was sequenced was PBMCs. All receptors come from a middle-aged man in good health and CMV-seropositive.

DNA of the CDR3: TGTGCCAGCAGCACACCCACAGGGTTCGGTGGCTACACCTTC. It specifies CASSTPTGFGGYTF. This sequence joins TRBV5-4 and TRBJ1-2; possibly TRBD1 for D (6 bases). CDR3 length: 14 residues. From germline, CDR1 is SGHNT and CDR2 YYREEE (reference sequence). Trimming took 4 bases from V and 7 from J, leaving 17 bases between them.

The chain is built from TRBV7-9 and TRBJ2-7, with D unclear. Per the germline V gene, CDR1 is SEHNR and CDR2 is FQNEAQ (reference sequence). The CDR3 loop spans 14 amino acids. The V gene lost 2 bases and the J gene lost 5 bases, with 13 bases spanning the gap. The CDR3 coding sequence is TGTGCCAGCAGCTTACTGGCTTCAGGCCACGAGCAGTACTTC. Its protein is CASSLLASGHEQYF.

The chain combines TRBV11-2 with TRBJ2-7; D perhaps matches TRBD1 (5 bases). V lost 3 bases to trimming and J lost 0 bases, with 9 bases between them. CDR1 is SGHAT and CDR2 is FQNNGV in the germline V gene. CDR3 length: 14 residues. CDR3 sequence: CASSFGGASYEQYF. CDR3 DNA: TGTGCCAGCAGCTTTGGTGGGGCCTCCTACGAGCAGTACTTC.

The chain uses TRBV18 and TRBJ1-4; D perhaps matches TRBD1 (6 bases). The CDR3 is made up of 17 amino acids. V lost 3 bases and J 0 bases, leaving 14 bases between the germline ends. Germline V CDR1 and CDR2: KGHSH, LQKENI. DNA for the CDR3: TGTGCCAGCTCACCCTCCAGGGGTACCGCAACTAATGAAAAACTGTTTTTT. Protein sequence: CASSPSRGTATNEKLFF.

The CDR3 region has the DNA TGTGCCAGCGTTAATGATGGGGGGGCAGATACGCAGTATTTT. It encodes CASVNDGGADTQYF. This rearrangement joins TRBV2 to TRBJ2-3, with 7 positions matching TRBD2. This CDR3 contains 14 residues. Looked up from germline, CDR1 is SNHLY and CDR2 is FYNNEI. V lost 8 bases to trimming and J lost 4 bases; unmatched junction nucleotides: 9.

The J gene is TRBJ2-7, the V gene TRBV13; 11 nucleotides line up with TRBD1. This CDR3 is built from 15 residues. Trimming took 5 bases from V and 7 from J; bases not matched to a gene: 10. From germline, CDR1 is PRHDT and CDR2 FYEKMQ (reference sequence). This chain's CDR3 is CASSDPGQGEREQYF. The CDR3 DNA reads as TGTGCCAGCAGCGACCCGGGACAGGGGGAGAGGGAGCAGTACTTC.

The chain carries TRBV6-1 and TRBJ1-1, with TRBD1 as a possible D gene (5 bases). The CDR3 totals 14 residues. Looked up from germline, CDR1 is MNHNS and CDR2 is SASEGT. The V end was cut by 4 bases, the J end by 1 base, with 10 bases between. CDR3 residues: CASSAFGGNTEAFF. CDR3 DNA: TGTGCCAGCAGTGCATTCGGGGGGAACACTGAAGCTTTCTTT.

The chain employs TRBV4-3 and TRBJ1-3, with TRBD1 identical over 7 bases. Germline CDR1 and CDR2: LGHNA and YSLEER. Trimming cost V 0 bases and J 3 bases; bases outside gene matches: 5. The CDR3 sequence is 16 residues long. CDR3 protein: CASSQDWGTVGNTIYF. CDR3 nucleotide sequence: TGCGCCAGCAGCCAAGATTGGGGGACAGTTGGAAACACCATATATTTT.

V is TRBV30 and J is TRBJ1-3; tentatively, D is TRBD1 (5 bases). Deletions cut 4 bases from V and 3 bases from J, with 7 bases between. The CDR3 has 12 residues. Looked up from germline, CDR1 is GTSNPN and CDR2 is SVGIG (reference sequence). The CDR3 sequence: CAWKTDGNTIYF. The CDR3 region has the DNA TGTGCCTGGAAGACAGATGGAAACACCATATATTTT.

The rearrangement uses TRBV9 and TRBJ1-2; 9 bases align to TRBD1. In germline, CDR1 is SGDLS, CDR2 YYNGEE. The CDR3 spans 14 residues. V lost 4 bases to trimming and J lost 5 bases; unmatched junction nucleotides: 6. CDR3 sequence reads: CASSRDRVFYGYTF. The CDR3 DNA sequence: TGTGCCAGCAGCCGGGACAGGGTTTTTTATGGCTACACCTTC.

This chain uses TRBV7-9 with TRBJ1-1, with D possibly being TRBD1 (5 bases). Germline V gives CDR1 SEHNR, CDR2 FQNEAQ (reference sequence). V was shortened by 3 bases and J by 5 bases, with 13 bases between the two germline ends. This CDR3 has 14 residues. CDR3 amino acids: CASSFSGGKTEAFF. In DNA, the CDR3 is TGTGCCAGCAGCTTTTCGGGGGGTAAAACTGAAGCTTTCTTT.